This T cell receptor beta chain emerged from a study of blood T cells in healthy people across ages. Trimming at V came to 4 bases and at J to 10 bases, leaving 7 bases not matched to a gene. CDR3 size: 13 residues. Germline V lookup: CDR1 SGHRS, CDR2 YFSETQ. Then a second PCR, running roughly 7 to 12 cycles, was carried out with a sample-barcoded 5' primer and a J-beta primer mix. TCRdb used MiXCR to reprocess the 5' RACE reads, holding one entry per CDR3 protein. The data hold roughly 1.9 million distinct CDR3 sequences, with around 42% observed a single time. The genes are TRBV5-1 and TRBJ2-1; 8 nucleotides agree with TRBD1. Sample: blood. This TCR was sampled from a human donor in good health. The CDR3 bases are TGCGCCAGCAGCACCGGACAGGGATCCGAGCAGTTCTTC. This codes for CASSTGQGSEQFF.